The clone carrying this T cell receptor (beta chain) was seen more than once but under ten times. The Seattle patients joined while their infection was active and were tracked longitudinally afterward. The CDR3 extends over 15 amino acids. V gave up 7 bases and J gave up 2 bases; unmatched junction bases: 8. Germline assignment: CDR1 SNHLY and CDR2 FYNNEI. This entry is derived from a study of blood T cell repertoires in COVID-19. Study details: Samples came from the United States, Italy and Spain, spanning acute and convalescent COVID-19.

How the authors handled the data: Scientists estimated how many nucleated cells there were by amplifying reference gene primers. This table comes from immunoSEQ multiplex PCR, and its TCRdb copy is limited to in-frame clones, with some not included. The DNA was the basis for D and trimming; V, J and clone size are from that table. The data contain about 500,000 clones, 85% to 90% of them singletons. This chain links TRBV2 with TRBJ2-3, with 8 bases matching TRBD2. The source material was peripheral blood. This clonotype was sampled from a woman aged 50 to 60 with COVID-19, enrolled during active disease. Here the CDR3 DNA reads TGTGCCAGCAACCCGGCGGGGGGAACCACAGATACGCAGTATTTT. Amino acid sequence: CASNPAGGTTDTQYF.